This TCR beta chain was observed in a study of blood T cell repertoires in COVID-19. Study-wide context: The United States, Italy and Spain supplied acute and convalescent COVID-19 samples.

In the study's own analysis: Amplified reference gene primers provided the basis for estimating nucleated cell counts. Clones were sequenced by immunoSEQ multiplex PCR, and TCRdb holds only the in-frame ones, with some missing. The DNA gave D and trimming, while V, J and clone size come from that table. Of about 150,000 clones listed, around 84% are singletons. The CDR3 runs 15 residues. Unmatched junction bases numbered 3, after V lost 3 bases and J lost 2 bases. Germline lookup yields CDR1 KGHDR and CDR2 SFDVKD. This clonotype originated in a woman between 45 and 60 years old with acute or convalescent COVID-19. Sequencing used peripheral blood. The V call is TRBV24-1, the J call TRBJ1-2; TRBD1 agrees at 9 bases. CDR3 region: CATSDAGTGNYGYTF. The CDR3 DNA reads TGTGCCACCAGTGATGCAGGGACAGGGAACTATGGCTACACCTTC.